The clone carrying this T cell receptor (beta chain) was detected ten times or more. The antigen is unknown. Individual cDNA molecules received unique molecular identifiers during library preparation. TCRdb re-called the 5' RACE reads with MiXCR, one entry per CDR3 protein. The sample records 25,000 to 35,000 distinct CDR3 sequences, around 5% being singletons. This record belongs to a study of early T cells in non-severe SARS-CoV-2 infection. About the research overall: Unpaired chains resulted from sequencing bulk RNA of unsorted whole blood.

Trimming cost V 1 base and J 0 bases, with 4 bases left between them. The CDR3 contains 14 residues. The study's findings and limits: Missing private and CD4 specificities, VDJdb matching favored anti-spike CD8 responses.

The sequenced sample consisted of whole blood. The TCR sequence derives from an adult who was a healthcare worker with PCR-confirmed SARS-CoV-2 infection or an uninfected control (not recorded which). J is TRBJ1-5 and V is TRBV12-3 or TRBV12-4; D is unresolved. The CDR3 DNA follows: TGTGCCAGCAGTTTAGACTATAGCAATCAGCCCCAGCATTTT. Translating gives CASSLDYSNQPQHF.